This T cell receptor (beta chain) was retrieved from a study of patients and donors after allogeneic stem cell transplantation. This CDR3 contains 14 residues. The germline V gene encodes CDR1 SQVTM and CDR2 ANQGSEA. On this clonotype: A junction end diverges from the germline sequence, so it may reflect a read error.

Each CDR3 protein is one row after TCRdb ran MiXCR on the RT-PCR reads. The repertoire consists of 70,000 or so distinct CDR3 sequences, with less than 30% occurring once and the leading ten covering around a quarter. The sample comprised blood, either unsorted or a sorted T cell fraction (not recorded which). The chain employs TRBV29-1 and TRBJ2-3, with D possibly being TRBD1 (6 bases). This receptor was obtained from a human donor who was either an allogeneic HSCT recipient or a stem cell or donor lymphocyte infusion donor (not recorded which). It is not recorded whose cells these are; they may come from a transplant donor. The CDR3 is CSVEAPTGTDPQYF. CDR3 DNA: TGCAGCGTTGAGGCTCCGACAGGCACAGATCCGCAGTATTTT.